This T cell receptor beta chain is from a study of blood T cell repertoires in COVID-19. Turning to the study itself: Italy, Spain and the United States were the sources of the convalescent and acute COVID-19 samples.

The germline CDR1 and CDR2 sequences are MNHEY and SVGAGI. J lost 0 bases, V lost 5 bases, and 3 bases had no gene match. The CDR3 loop spans 15 amino acids. Clones were read by immunoSEQ multiplex PCR, and TCRdb kept only the in-frame ones, dropping some. The sample records about 220,000 clones, 65% to 85% being singletons. Clinical histories supplied by participants themselves formed the basis of cohort assignment. In Cohort 3, a recovered donor had either two negative PCRs, clearance, or symptom resolution. The genes are TRBV6-5 and TRBJ1-5; 8 positions match TRBD1. The sequenced sample was PBMCs or T cells enriched from blood (not recorded which). The clonotype comes from an older woman who had recovered from COVID-19. CDR3 bases: TGTGCCAGCAGTCCGGACAGGGATAGCAATCAGCCCCAGCATTTT. The encoded protein is CASSPDRDSNQPQHF.